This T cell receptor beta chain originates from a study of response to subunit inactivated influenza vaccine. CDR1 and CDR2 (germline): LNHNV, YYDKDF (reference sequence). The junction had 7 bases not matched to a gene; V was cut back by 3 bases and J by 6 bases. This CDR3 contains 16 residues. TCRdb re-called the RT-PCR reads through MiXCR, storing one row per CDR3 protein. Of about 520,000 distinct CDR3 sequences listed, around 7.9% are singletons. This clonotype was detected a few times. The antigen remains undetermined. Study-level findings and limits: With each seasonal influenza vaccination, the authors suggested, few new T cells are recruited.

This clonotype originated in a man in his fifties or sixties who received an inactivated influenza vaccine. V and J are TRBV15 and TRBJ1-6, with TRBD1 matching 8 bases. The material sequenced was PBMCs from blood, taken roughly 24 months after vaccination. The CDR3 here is CATSSPGQVLNSPLHF. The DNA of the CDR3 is TGTGCCACCAGCAGCCCGGGACAGGTTCTTAATTCACCCCTCCACTTT.